This T cell receptor (beta chain) is from a study of cytomegalovirus exposure and HLA in healthy donors. At the level of the study: There were under 130 million unique TCR beta sequences, drawn from some 180 million T cells, in an earlier analysis.

The CDR3 is 16 amino acids. Per germline, CDR1 MNHEY and CDR2 SMNVEV (reference sequence). V was cut by 1 base and J by 10 bases, with 17 bases left in between. PCR amplification relied on 60 Vbeta primers (plus 13 Jbeta primers). TCRdb's table, derived via immunoSEQ multiplex PCR, lists solely in-frame clones and lacks some. The repertoire holds over 150,000 clones, with about 82% as singletons. Sample: PBMCs. The receptor was derived from a woman aged 25 to 39 in good health and CMV-seropositive. This sequence joins TRBV27 and TRBJ1-6; D call uncertain. The CDR3 bases are TGTGCCAGCAGTTTATGGTCCGGGCGACTAGGATCACCCCTCCACTTT. Amino acids: CASSLWSGRLGSPLHF.